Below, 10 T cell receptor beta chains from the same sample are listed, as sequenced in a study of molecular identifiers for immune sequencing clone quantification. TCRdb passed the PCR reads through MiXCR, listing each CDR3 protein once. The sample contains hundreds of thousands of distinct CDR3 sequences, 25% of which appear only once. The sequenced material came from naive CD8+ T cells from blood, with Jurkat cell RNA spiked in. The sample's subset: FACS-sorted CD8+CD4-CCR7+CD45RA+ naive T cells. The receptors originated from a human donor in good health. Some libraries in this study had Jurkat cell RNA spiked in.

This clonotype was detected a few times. This chain's CDR3 is CASTRGGRYNEQFF. The CDR3 nucleotides read TGTGCCAGCACTCGCGGGGGCAGGTACAATGAGCAGTTCTTC. The J gene is TRBJ2-1, the V gene TRBV12-3 or TRBV12-4, with D perhaps matching TRBD2 (7 bases). This CDR3 contains 14 residues. The V and J ends lost 7 bases and 4 bases respectively, with 14 bases between them.

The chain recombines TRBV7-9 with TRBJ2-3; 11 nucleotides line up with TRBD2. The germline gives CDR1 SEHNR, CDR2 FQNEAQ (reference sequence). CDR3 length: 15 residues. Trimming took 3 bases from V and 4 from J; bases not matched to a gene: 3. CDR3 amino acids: CASSFSGGAADTQYF. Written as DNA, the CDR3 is TGTGCCAGCAGCTTTAGCGGGGGGGCAGCAGATACGCAGTATTTT.

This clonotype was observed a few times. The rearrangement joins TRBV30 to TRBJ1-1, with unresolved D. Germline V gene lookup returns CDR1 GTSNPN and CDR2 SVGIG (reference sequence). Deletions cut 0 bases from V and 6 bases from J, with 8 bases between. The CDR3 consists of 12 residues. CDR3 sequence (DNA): TGTGCCTGGAGTGTATTCGGCTCTGAAGCTTTCTTT. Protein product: CAWSVFGSEAFF. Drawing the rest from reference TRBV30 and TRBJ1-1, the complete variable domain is SQTIHQWPATLVQPVGSPLSLECTVEGTSNPNLYWYRQAAGRGLQLLFYSVGIGQISSEVPQNLSASRPQDRQFILSSKKLLLSDSGFYLCAWSVFGSEAFFGQGTRLTVV.

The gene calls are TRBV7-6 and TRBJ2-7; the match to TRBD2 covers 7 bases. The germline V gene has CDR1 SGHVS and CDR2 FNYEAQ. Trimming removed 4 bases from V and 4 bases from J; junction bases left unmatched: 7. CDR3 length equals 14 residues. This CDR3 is CASSWGGNGYEQYF. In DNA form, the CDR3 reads TGTGCCAGCAGCTGGGGGGGGAACGGGTACGAGCAGTACTTC.

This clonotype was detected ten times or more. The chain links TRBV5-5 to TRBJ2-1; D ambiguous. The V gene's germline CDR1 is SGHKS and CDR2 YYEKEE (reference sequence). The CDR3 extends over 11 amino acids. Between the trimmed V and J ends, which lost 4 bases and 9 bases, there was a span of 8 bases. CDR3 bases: TGTGCCAGCAGCCTGATCGGTGAGCAGTTCTTC. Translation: CASSLIGEQFF.

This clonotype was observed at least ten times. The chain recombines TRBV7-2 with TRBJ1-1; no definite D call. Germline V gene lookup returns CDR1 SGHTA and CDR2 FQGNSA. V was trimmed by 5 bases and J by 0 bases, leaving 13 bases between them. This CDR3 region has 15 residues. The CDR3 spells CASSLLFSLNTEAFF. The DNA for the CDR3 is TGTGCCAGCAGCCTCTTATTCAGTCTGAACACTGAAGCTTTCTTT.

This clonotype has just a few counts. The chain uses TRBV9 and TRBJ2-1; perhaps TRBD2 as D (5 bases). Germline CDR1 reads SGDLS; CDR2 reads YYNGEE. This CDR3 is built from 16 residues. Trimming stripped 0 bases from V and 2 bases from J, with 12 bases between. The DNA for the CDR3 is TGTGCCAGCAGCGTAGAGGGCGGGTCAGCCTACAATGAGCAGTTCTTC. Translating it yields CASSVEGGSAYNEQFF.

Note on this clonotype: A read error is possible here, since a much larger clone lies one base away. Here the CDR3 DNA reads TGCAGTGCTAGTGATTCAGATGGTATATCGGATACGCAGTATTTT. Translation gives CSASDSDGISDTQYF. This rearrangement joins TRBV20-1 to TRBJ2-3; D not resolved. Germline-derived CDR1 and CDR2 are DFQATT and SNEGSKA (reference sequence). V lost 3 bases to trimming and J lost 6 bases, with 19 bases between them. The CDR3 loop spans 15 amino acids.

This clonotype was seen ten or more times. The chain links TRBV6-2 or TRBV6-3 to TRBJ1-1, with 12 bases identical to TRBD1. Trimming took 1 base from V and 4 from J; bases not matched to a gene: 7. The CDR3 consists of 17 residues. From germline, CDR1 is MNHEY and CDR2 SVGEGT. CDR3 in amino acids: CASSYWAGQGALTEAFF. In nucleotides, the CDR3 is TGTGCCAGCAGTTACTGGGCGGGACAGGGGGCTCTCACTGAAGCTTTCTTT.

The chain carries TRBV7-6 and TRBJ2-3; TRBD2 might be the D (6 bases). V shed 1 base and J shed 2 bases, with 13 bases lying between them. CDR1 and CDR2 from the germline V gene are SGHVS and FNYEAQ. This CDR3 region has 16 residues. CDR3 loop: CASSLVTRFNTDTQYF. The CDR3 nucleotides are TGTGCCAGCAGCTTAGTGACTAGATTCAACACAGATACGCAGTATTTT.